This is a list of T cell receptor beta chains from one sample in a study of neurological immune-mediated disorders. TCRdb re-analysed the 5' RACE reads in MiXCR, keeping a single row per CDR3 protein. The sample comprises 87,000 or so distinct CDR3 sequences, under 4.5% of which are singletons, and around 3.2% rests with the top ten. Sequences were obtained from PBMCs. These TCRs come from a woman aged 45-65 years with multiple sclerosis. Both conserved end residues are part of each CDR3. D genes are given only for firm matches. Each size is once, few or many counts, or a class when the clone is expanded.

v_call: TRBV20-1
d_call: TRBD1
clone_size: many
j_call: TRBJ1-5
cdr3_nt: TGCAGTGCTTTTCTCCCGGGACAGAATAATCAGCCCCAGCATTTT
cdr3_aa: CSAFLPGQNNQPQHF

v_call: TRBV29-1
d_call: TRBD2
clone_size: many
j_call: TRBJ2-2
cdr3_nt: TGCAGCGTTGTTAAGGCGGGGGACCCGAACACCGGGGAGCTGTTTTTT
cdr3_aa: CSVVKAGDPNTGELFF

v_call: TRBV11-2
d_call: TRBD1
clone_size: many
j_call: TRBJ2-3
cdr3_nt: TGTGCCAGCAGCTCCCTCTGGGACAGGGGCTCAGATACGCAGTATTTT
cdr3_aa: CASSSLWDRGSDTQYF

v_call: TRBV4-1
d_call: TRBD1
clone_size: many
j_call: TRBJ2-7
cdr3_nt: TGCGCCAGCAGCCAAGGAAAGGGGACAGGAGACTACGAGCAGTACTTC
cdr3_aa: CASSQGKGTGDYEQYF

v_call: TRBV7-9
d_call: NA
clone_size: many
j_call: TRBJ2-3
cdr3_nt: TGTGCCAGCAGCTCTATCGACATTACGCAGTATTTT
cdr3_aa: CASSSIDITQYF

v_call: TRBV4-3
d_call: TRBD2
clone_size: many
j_call: TRBJ2-7
cdr3_nt: TGCGCCAGCAGCCAAGATCTGCTAGCGGGGCAGATCTACGAGCAGTACTTC
cdr3_aa: CASSQDLLAGQIYEQYF

v_call: TRBV25-1
d_call: TRBD2
clone_size: many
j_call: TRBJ2-3
cdr3_nt: TGTGCCAGCAGTGAGCGCGGGGGAGGGACAGATACGCAGTATTTT
cdr3_aa: CASSERGGGTDTQYF

v_call: TRBV6-5
d_call: NA
clone_size: many
j_call: TRBJ2-3
cdr3_nt: TGTGCCAGCAGCCAGGTCGGGGATGCAGATACGCAGTATTTT
cdr3_aa: CASSQVGDADTQYF

v_call: TRBV27
d_call: NA
clone_size: many
j_call: TRBJ2-1
cdr3_nt: TGTGCCAGCAGTCCCCCAGGGTGGGAGCAGTTCTTC
cdr3_aa: CASSPPGWEQFF

v_call: TRBV7-2
d_call: TRBD2
clone_size: many
j_call: TRBJ2-1
cdr3_nt: TGTGCCAGCAGCTTCGGACTAGCGGGGGCCTACAATGAGCAGTTCTTC
cdr3_aa: CASSFGLAGAYNEQFF

v_call: TRBV5-1
d_call: NA
clone_size: many
j_call: TRBJ2-1
cdr3_nt: TGCGCCAGCAGCTTGGACTGGGGCTACAATGAGCAGTTCTTC
cdr3_aa: CASSLDWGYNEQFF

v_call: TRBV6-2/TRBV6-3
d_call: TRBD1
clone_size: many
j_call: TRBJ2-7
cdr3_nt: TGTGCCAGCGTCCAAGACAGGGGGCGGTACGAGCAGTACTTC
cdr3_aa: CASVQDRGRYEQYF

v_call: TRBV15
d_call: NA
clone_size: many
j_call: TRBJ2-7
cdr3_nt: TGTGCCACCAGCCCGATCGGGGGGCGACCCTACGAGCAGTACTTC
cdr3_aa: CATSPIGGRPYEQYF

v_call: TRBV5-5
d_call: NA
clone_size: many
j_call: TRBJ2-3
cdr3_nt: TGTGCCAGCAGCTTGGGTGTCAGTCCAGATACGCAGTATTTT
cdr3_aa: CASSLGVSPDTQYF

v_call: TRBV10-3
d_call: TRBD1
clone_size: many
j_call: TRBJ1-5
cdr3_nt: TGTGCCATCAGTGCCTCCGGGACAGAAAAGGGAAATCAGCCCCAGCATTTT
cdr3_aa: CAISASGTEKGNQPQHF

v_call: TRBV3-1
d_call: TRBD2
clone_size: many
j_call: TRBJ2-5
cdr3_nt: TGTGCCAGCAGCCGCCGTCCCTTGACTAGCGGGGGGCAAGAGACCCAGTACTTC
cdr3_aa: CASSRRPLTSGGQETQYF